The entry below gives a single TCR beta chain sequence along with its context. These data come from a study of T cells after yellow fever vaccination. CDR1 SGHRS and CDR2 YFSETQ come from the germline V gene. V shed 3 bases, J shed 4 bases, and the junction held 6 bases outside the gene matches. This CDR3 is built from 15 residues. TCRdb reanalysed the 5' RACE reads using MiXCR and keeps one entry per CDR3 protein. Of around 300,000 distinct CDR3 sequences detected, about 4.5% appear once; the ten largest clones hold roughly a fifth. The genes are TRBV5-1 and TRBJ2-3; 9 positions agree with TRBD2. The material sequenced was PBMCs, taken 15 days after the yellow fever booster vaccination. This receptor was taken from a man between 18 and 29 years old who received the YFV17D yellow fever vaccine. CDR3 sequence (DNA): TGCGCCAGCAGCTCCTTAGCGGGAGCCTCAGATACGCAGTATTTT. Protein sequence: CASSSLAGASDTQYF.